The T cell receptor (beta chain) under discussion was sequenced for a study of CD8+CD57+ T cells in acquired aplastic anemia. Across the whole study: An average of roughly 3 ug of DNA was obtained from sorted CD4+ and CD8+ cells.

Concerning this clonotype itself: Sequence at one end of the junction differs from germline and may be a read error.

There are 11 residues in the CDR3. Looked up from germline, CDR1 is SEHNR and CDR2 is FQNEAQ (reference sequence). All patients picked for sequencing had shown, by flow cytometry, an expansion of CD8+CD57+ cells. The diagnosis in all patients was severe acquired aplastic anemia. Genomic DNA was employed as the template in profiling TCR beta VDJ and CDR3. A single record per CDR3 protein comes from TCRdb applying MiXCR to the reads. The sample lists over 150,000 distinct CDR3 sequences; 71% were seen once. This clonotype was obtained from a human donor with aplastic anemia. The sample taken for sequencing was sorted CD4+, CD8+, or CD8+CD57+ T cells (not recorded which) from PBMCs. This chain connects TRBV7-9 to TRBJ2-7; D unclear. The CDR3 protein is CASSFSYGQYF. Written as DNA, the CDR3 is TGTGCCAGCAGCTTCTCCTACGGGCAGTACTTC.